This is a list of T cell receptor beta chains from one sample in a study of HIV-infected patients and healthy controls. TCRdb passed the 5' RACE reads through MiXCR, listing each CDR3 protein once. The sample holds under 20,000 distinct CDR3 sequences; about 16% are singletons and the top ten take 24%. Sequenced: CD8+ T cells from blood. These receptors all stem from a human donor in good health. The conserved cysteine and the conserved F or W are not part of the CDR3 here. Fields, in order: V gene, CDR3 protein.

v_gene: TRBV12-3/TRBV12-4
CDR3aa: ASSPGDRPQETQY

v_gene: TRBV19
CDR3aa: ASHYGGAGNQPQH

v_gene: TRBV20-1
CDR3aa: SARVGLSSYEQY

v_gene: TRBV4-2
CDR3aa: ASSQDNEQF

v_gene: TRBV12-3/TRBV12-4
CDR3aa: ASSLFSQGNNEQF

v_gene: TRBV7-9
CDR3aa: ASSLDYIRRNEQF

v_gene: TRBV24-1
CDR3aa: ATSVASFTGELF

v_gene: TRBV7-9
CDR3aa: ASNDGLAGTYEQY

v_gene: TRBV12-3/TRBV12-4
CDR3aa: ASSLSPTANTEAF

v_gene: TRBV12-3/TRBV12-4
CDR3aa: ASSGLVLARGNEQF

v_gene: TRBV14
CDR3aa: ASSQRGAYEQY